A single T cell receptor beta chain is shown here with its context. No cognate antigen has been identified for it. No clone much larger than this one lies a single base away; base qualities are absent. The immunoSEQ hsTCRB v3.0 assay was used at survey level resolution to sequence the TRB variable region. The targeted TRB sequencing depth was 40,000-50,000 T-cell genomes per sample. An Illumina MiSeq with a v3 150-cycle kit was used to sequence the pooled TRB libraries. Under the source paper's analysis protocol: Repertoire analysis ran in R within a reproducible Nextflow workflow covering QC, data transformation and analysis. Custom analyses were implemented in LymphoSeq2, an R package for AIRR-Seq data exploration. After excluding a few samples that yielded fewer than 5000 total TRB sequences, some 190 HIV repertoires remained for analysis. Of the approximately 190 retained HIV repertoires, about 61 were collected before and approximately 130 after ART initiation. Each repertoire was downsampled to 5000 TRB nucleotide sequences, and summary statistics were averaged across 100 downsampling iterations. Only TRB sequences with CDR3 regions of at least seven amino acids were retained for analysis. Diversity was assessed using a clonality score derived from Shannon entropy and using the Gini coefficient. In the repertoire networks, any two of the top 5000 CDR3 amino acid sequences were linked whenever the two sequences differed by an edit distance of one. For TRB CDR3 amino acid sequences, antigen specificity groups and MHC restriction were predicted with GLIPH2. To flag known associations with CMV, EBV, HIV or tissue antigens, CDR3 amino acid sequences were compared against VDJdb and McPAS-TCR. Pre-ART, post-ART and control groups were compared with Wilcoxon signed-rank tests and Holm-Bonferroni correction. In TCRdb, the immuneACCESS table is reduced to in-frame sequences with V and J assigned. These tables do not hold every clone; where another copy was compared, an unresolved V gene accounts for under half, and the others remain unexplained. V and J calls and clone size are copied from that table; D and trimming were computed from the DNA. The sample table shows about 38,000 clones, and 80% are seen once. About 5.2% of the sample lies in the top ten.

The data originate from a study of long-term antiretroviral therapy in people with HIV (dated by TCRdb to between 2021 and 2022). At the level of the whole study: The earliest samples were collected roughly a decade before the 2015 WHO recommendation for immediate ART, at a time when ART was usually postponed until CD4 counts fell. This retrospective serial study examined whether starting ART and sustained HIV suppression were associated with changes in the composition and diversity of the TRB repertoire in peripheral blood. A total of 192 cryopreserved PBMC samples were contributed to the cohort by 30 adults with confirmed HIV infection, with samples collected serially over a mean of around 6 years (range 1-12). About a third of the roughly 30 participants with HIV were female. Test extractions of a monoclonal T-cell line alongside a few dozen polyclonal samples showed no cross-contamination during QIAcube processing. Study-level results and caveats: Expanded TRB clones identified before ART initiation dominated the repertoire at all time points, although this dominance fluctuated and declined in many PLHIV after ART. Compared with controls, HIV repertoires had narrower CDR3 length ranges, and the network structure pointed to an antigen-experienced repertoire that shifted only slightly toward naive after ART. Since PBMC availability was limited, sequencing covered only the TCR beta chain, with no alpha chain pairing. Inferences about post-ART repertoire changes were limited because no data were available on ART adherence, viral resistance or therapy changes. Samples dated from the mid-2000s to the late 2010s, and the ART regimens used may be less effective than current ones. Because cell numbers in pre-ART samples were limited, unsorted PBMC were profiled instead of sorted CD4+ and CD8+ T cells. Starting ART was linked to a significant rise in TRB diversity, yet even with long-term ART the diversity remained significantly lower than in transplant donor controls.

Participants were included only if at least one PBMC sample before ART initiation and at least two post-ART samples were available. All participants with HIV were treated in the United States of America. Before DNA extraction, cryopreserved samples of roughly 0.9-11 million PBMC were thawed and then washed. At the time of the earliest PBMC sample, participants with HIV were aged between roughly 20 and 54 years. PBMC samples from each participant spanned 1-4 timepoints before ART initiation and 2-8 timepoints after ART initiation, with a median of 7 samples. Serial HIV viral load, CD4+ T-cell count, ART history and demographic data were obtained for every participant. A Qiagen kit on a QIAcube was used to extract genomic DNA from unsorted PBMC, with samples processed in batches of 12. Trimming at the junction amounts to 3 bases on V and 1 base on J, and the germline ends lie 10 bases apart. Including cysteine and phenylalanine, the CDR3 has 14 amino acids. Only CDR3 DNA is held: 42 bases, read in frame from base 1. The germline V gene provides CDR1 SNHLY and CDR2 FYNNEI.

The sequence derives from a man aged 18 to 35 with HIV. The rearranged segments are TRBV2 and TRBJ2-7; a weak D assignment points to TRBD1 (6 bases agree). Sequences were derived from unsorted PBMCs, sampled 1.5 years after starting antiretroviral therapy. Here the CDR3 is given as CASSDRGRSYEQYF. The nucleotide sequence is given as TGTGCCAGCAGTGACAGGGGAAGGTCCTACGAGCAGTACTTC.